This TCR beta chain was profiled in a study of blood T cells in healthy people across ages. This CDR3 has 16 amino acids. V shed 0 bases, J shed 5 bases, and the junction held 6 bases outside the gene matches. The V gene's germline CDR1 is LGHDT and CDR2 YNNKEL (reference sequence). General study findings and limits: While age rose, TCR beta diversity per million T cells dropped in a roughly linear way. Diversity was higher, and naive CD4+ cells more numerous, in long-lived donors than in aged donors.

With a J-beta primer mix and a sample-barcoded 5' primer, a second PCR ran about 6 to 11 cycles. At least 2.5 million CDR3-containing paired-end reads were obtained per sample. TCRdb reprocessed the 5' RACE reads with MiXCR, giving one entry per CDR3 protein. The table shows some 1.4 million distinct CDR3 sequences, with approximately 38% occurring only once. With regard to this clonotype: What it binds is not known.

Staff drew around 10 milliliters of peripheral blood from each donor. This sequence was found in a young woman in good health. This chain links TRBV3-1 with TRBJ1-2; TRBD1 aligns across 10 bases. Sequenced input: blood. CDR3 sequence: CASSQDYGTGEYGYTF. The CDR3 bases are TGTGCCAGCAGCCAAGATTACGGGACAGGGGAATATGGCTACACCTTC.